The rows below give T cell receptor beta chains drawn from one sample of a study of blood T cell repertoires in COVID-19. Profiling relied on immunoSEQ multiplex PCR, and the TCRdb table lists in-frame clones only, not all of them. The profile shows around 39,000 clones, roughly 78% of them singletons. Input material: peripheral blood. The receptors were sampled from a woman in her sixties or seventies with acute or convalescent COVID-19. CDR3s include the opening cysteine and the closing phenylalanine or tryptophan.

CASSPGAGGLNTEAFF,TRBV18
CASSASAISTDTQYF,TRBV7-9
CASSYSKGAGQPQHF,TRBV6-5
CASSQGGGRYNEKLFF,TRBV3-1/TRBV3-2
CASSSDFFDYGYTF,TRBV5-1
CASSRLLTDTQYF,TRBV7-9
CSVELTQQETQYF,TRBV29-1
CASSIAAGGPSTQYF,TRBV19
CASSSHERENEQYF,TRBV6-6
CASSAGQVVLFAEKLFF,TRBV19
CASSYNAENNEQFF,TRBV6-2/TRBV6-3
CARKSGTGLFRTQYF,TRBV6-5
CSAYKGGAGVSNEQFF,TRBV29-1
CPASGGHTDTQYF,TRBV19
CASSFRDFLREQYF,TRBV28
CASSLTGKAYEQYF,TRBV5-8
CASSFTGGLEQYF,TRBV6-2/TRBV6-3
CASDRLDNQPQHF,TRBV6-1
CASSQVGLAGGTQETQYF,TRBV4-1
CASSLLGLAGEVDNEQFF,TRBV5-1
CASSRETEGSPLHF,TRBV5-4
CASSFAQGARSPLHF,TRBV6-5
CASSVVPAGEFLTDTQYF,TRBV9
CASSQQGEDNEQFF,TRBV16
CASSEGGLAYEQYF,TRBV10-2
CASRDPGSGQPQHF,TRBV10-2
CASSLRGNYGYTF,TRBV5-4
CTSSQDIVNEKLFF,TRBV1
CASSPGTSFNEQFF,TRBV28
CASSPQSGTDTQYF,TRBV4-1
CASRDRGYEQYF,TRBV12-3/TRBV12-4
CASTGLAENTGELFF,TRBV19
CASSGRYNSPLHF,TRBV28
CASSLGLAALPRSVQYF,TRBV5-1
CAISERQGGLYEQYF,TRBV10-3